A selection of T cell receptor beta chains follows, all from one sample in a study of blood T cell repertoires in COVID-19. The repertoire was sequenced with immunoSEQ multiplex PCR; TCRdb's copy has only in-frame clones and lacks some. This table holds approximately 160,000 clones, roughly 84% found once. Input material: peripheral blood. These receptors all stem from a woman aged 55-69 years with COVID-19, enrolled during active disease. The CDR3 runs from the conserved cysteine through the conserved F or W. Fields, in order: D gene, V gene, J gene, clone size, CDR3 protein, CDR3 DNA. A D gene is named only where the DNA matches it firmly. The size of a clone is reported for some rows only, either as once, few or many, or as a class for expanded clones.

d_call: TRBD2
v_call: TRBV7-9
j_call: TRBJ2-5
clone_size: .
cdr3_aa: CAIREIAGGQETQYF
cdr3_nt: TGTGCCATCAGGGAGATAGCGGGTGGTCAAGAGACCCAGTACTTC

d_call: .
v_call: TRBV19
j_call: TRBJ1-1
clone_size: .
cdr3_aa: CASSLSRDTEAFF
cdr3_nt: TGTGCCAGTAGTCTCTCGAGGGATACTGAAGCTTTCTTT

d_call: TRBD1
v_call: TRBV30
j_call: TRBJ1-5
clone_size: .
cdr3_aa: CAWSLQGGPQHF
cdr3_nt: TGTGCCTGGAGCTTACAGGGGGGTCCCCAGCATTTT

d_call: .
v_call: TRBV10-2
j_call: TRBJ1-2
clone_size: few
cdr3_aa: CASSEREGRIYGYTF
cdr3_nt: TGCGCCAGCAGTGAGCGAGAAGGGAGGATTTATGGCTACACCTTC

d_call: .
v_call: TRBV5-6
j_call: TRBJ1-4
clone_size: .
cdr3_aa: CASSLSLQEEKLFF
cdr3_nt: TGTGCCAGCAGCTTGAGCCTCCAAGAGGAAAAACTGTTTTTT

d_call: .
v_call: TRBV19
j_call: TRBJ2-3
clone_size: .
cdr3_aa: CASSSSGTSIYTQYF
cdr3_nt: TGTGCCAGTAGTTCATCCGGGACTTCGATTTATACGCAGTATTTT

d_call: TRBD2
v_call: TRBV11-3
j_call: TRBJ2-1
clone_size: .
cdr3_aa: CASSSSGLAGGPGNEQFF
cdr3_nt: TGTGCCAGCAGCTCCTCAGGACTAGCGGGGGGGCCAGGAAATGAGCAGTTCTTC

d_call: .
v_call: TRBV9
j_call: TRBJ1-2
clone_size: .
cdr3_aa: CASSVGGRTEDNYGYTF
cdr3_nt: TGTGCCAGCAGCGTAGGGGGACGGACAGAGGATAACTATGGCTACACCTTC

d_call: .
v_call: TRBV5-1
j_call: TRBJ2-1
clone_size: few
cdr3_aa: CASSAYTSLYNEQFF
cdr3_nt: TGCGCCAGCAGCGCATACACTAGCCTGTACAATGAGCAGTTCTTC

d_call: .
v_call: TRBV18
j_call: TRBJ2-2
clone_size: .
cdr3_aa: CATLPRSGSLNTGELFF
cdr3_nt: TGTGCCACCCTACCAAGGAGCGGGTCGTTGAACACCGGGGAGCTGTTTTTT

d_call: .
v_call: TRBV6-5
j_call: TRBJ1-5
clone_size: .
cdr3_aa: CASNPQGGNQPQHF
cdr3_nt: TGTGCCAGCAATCCACAGGGAGGGAATCAGCCCCAGCATTTT

d_call: .
v_call: TRBV7-3
j_call: TRBJ2-2
clone_size: .
cdr3_aa: CASSLGTNTGELFF
cdr3_nt: TGTGCCAGCAGCTTAGGGACAAACACCGGGGAGCTGTTTTTT

d_call: TRBD1
v_call: TRBV5-1
j_call: TRBJ1-1
clone_size: .
cdr3_aa: CASSTPGQSSAFF
cdr3_nt: TGCGCCAGCAGCACCCCGGGACAGAGCTCGGCTTTCTTT

d_call: .
v_call: TRBV12-3/TRBV12-4
j_call: TRBJ1-1
clone_size: few
cdr3_aa: CASRPGNTEAFF
cdr3_nt: TGTGCCAGCCGGCCGGGAAACACTGAAGCTTTCTTT

d_call: TRBD2
v_call: TRBV5-1
j_call: TRBJ2-1
clone_size: .
cdr3_aa: CASSTTSGEGGEQFF
cdr3_nt: TGCGCCAGCAGCACAACTAGCGGAGAAGGTGGTGAGCAGTTCTTC

d_call: TRBD1
v_call: TRBV2
j_call: TRBJ1-3
clone_size: .
cdr3_aa: CASRLGQGGNTIYF
cdr3_nt: TGTGCCAGCAGATTGGGACAGGGGGGGAACACCATATATTTT

d_call: .
v_call: TRBV2
j_call: TRBJ1-1
clone_size: .
cdr3_aa: CASTQNSRAGNTEAFF
cdr3_nt: TGTGCCAGCACCCAAAACTCCAGGGCTGGGAACACTGAAGCTTTCTTT

d_call: .
v_call: TRBV30
j_call: TRBJ2-1
clone_size: once
cdr3_aa: CAWSPSYNEQFF
cdr3_nt: TGTGCCTGGAGTCCTTCCTACAATGAGCAGTTCTTC

d_call: .
v_call: TRBV12-3/TRBV12-4
j_call: TRBJ1-2
clone_size: .
cdr3_aa: CASSLRTEGGYTF
cdr3_nt: TGTGCCAGCAGTTTACGGACAGAAGGAGGCTACACCTTC

d_call: TRBD1
v_call: TRBV6-5
j_call: TRBJ1-5
clone_size: .
cdr3_aa: CASSYGRGQPQHF
cdr3_nt: TGTGCCAGCAGTTACGGCAGGGGGCAGCCCCAGCATTTT

d_call: TRBD1
v_call: TRBV7-9
j_call: TRBJ1-1
clone_size: once
cdr3_aa: CASSHSDREAEAFF
cdr3_nt: TGTGCCAGCAGCCACTCGGACAGGGAGGCTGAAGCTTTCTTT

d_call: TRBD2
v_call: TRBV19
j_call: TRBJ2-2
clone_size: .
cdr3_aa: CASSIPGLAGAGELFF
cdr3_nt: TGTGCCAGTAGTATCCCAGGACTAGCGGGAGCGGGGGAGCTGTTTTTT

d_call: .
v_call: TRBV25-1
j_call: TRBJ1-6
clone_size: .
cdr3_aa: CASSEYQGGNSPLHF
cdr3_nt: TGTGCCAGCAGTGAATATCAGGGAGGGAATTCACCCCTCCACTTT

d_call: .
v_call: TRBV5-1
j_call: TRBJ1-6
clone_size: .
cdr3_aa: CASSLGSRGYNSPLHF
cdr3_nt: TGCGCCAGCAGCCTAGGGTCTAGGGGGTATAATTCACCCCTCCACTTT

d_call: .
v_call: TRBV11-1
j_call: TRBJ1-6
clone_size: .
cdr3_aa: CASSLDRFSNSPLHF
cdr3_nt: TGTGCCAGCAGCCTTGACAGGTTCTCGAATTCACCCCTCCACTTT

d_call: TRBD1
v_call: TRBV10-2
j_call: TRBJ1-4
clone_size: few
cdr3_aa: CASSDLSQGGNEKLFF
cdr3_nt: TGCGCCAGCAGTGACCTATCCCAGGGGGGCAATGAAAAACTGTTTTTT

d_call: TRBD1
v_call: TRBV18
j_call: TRBJ1-1
clone_size: .
cdr3_aa: CASSTQGANTEAFF
cdr3_nt: TGTGCCAGCTCCACACAGGGGGCGAACACTGAAGCTTTCTTT

d_call: .
v_call: TRBV10-3
j_call: TRBJ1-2
clone_size: .
cdr3_aa: CAITSEGGVTGYTF
cdr3_nt: TGTGCCATCACCTCGGAAGGGGGGGTGACTGGCTACACCTTC

d_call: TRBD1
v_call: TRBV5-1
j_call: TRBJ1-4
clone_size: .
cdr3_aa: CASSSGQGREKLFF
cdr3_nt: TGCGCCAGCAGCTCCGGACAGGGTCGTGAAAAACTGTTTTTT

d_call: .
v_call: TRBV5-8
j_call: TRBJ2-1
clone_size: .
cdr3_aa: CASSRDLVSYNEQFF
cdr3_nt: TGTGCCAGCAGCCGGGATCTAGTTTCCTACAATGAGCAGTTCTTC

d_call: TRBD1
v_call: TRBV19
j_call: TRBJ1-5
clone_size: once
cdr3_aa: CASSSPGQGAGGNQPQHF
cdr3_nt: TGTGCCAGTAGTAGTCCGGGACAGGGGGCCGGGGGCAATCAGCCCCAGCATTTT

d_call: .
v_call: TRBV12-3/TRBV12-4
j_call: TRBJ1-2
clone_size: .
cdr3_aa: CASSLVTSHGYTF
cdr3_nt: TGTGCCAGCAGTTTAGTCACTTCACATGGCTACACCTTC

d_call: TRBD2
v_call: TRBV4-1
j_call: TRBJ2-2
clone_size: .
cdr3_aa: CASSSEWLAGGINTGELFF
cdr3_nt: TGCGCCAGCAGCTCTGAATGGCTAGCGGGGGGTATCAACACCGGGGAGCTGTTTTTT

d_call: .
v_call: TRBV6-5
j_call: TRBJ2-5
clone_size: .
cdr3_aa: CASHQRGETQYF
cdr3_nt: TGTGCCAGCCACCAAAGGGGGGAGACCCAGTACTTC

d_call: .
v_call: TRBV5-3
j_call: TRBJ1-2
clone_size: few
cdr3_aa: CARSQTTVNYGYTF
cdr3_nt: TGTGCCAGAAGCCAAACAACAGTTAACTATGGCTACACCTTC

d_call: TRBD1
v_call: TRBV7-8
j_call: TRBJ1-5
clone_size: few
cdr3_aa: CASSLDSAGGEPQHF
cdr3_nt: TGTGCCAGCAGCTTAGACTCCGCAGGGGGTGAGCCCCAGCATTTT

d_call: .
v_call: TRBV7-3
j_call: TRBJ1-1
clone_size: .
cdr3_aa: CASSLTRGNTEAFF
cdr3_nt: TGTGCCAGCAGCTTAACGCGGGGGAACACTGAAGCTTTCTTT

d_call: .
v_call: TRBV25-1
j_call: TRBJ1-5
clone_size: once
cdr3_aa: CASSEWRGNQPQHF
cdr3_nt: TGTGCCAGCAGTGAATGGCGGGGGAATCAGCCCCAGCATTTT

d_call: .
v_call: TRBV11-1
j_call: TRBJ1-2
clone_size: .
cdr3_aa: CASGDGTPVPTF
cdr3_nt: TGTGCCAGCGGCGATGGGACTCCCGTTCCGACCTTC

d_call: .
v_call: TRBV19
j_call: TRBJ2-3
clone_size: .
cdr3_aa: CASSIDRVGGDTQYF
cdr3_nt: TGTGCCAGTAGTATAGATAGGGTCGGCGGGGATACGCAGTATTTT

d_call: .
v_call: TRBV5-1
j_call: TRBJ1-2
clone_size: .
cdr3_aa: CASFSGGGTNYGYTF
cdr3_nt: TGCGCCAGCTTCTCTGGAGGAGGGACGAACTATGGCTACACCTTC

d_call: .
v_call: TRBV5-6
j_call: TRBJ2-2
clone_size: once
cdr3_aa: CASSPSYGVVGTGELFF
cdr3_nt: TGTGCCAGCAGCCCGAGTTACGGGGTAGTGGGGACCGGGGAGCTGTTTTTT

d_call: .
v_call: TRBV19
j_call: TRBJ1-1
clone_size: .
cdr3_aa: CASRSEWNTEAFF
cdr3_nt: TGTGCCAGTAGATCGGAGTGGAATACTGAAGCTTTCTTT

d_call: .
v_call: TRBV3-1/TRBV3-2
j_call: TRBJ2-7
clone_size: .
cdr3_aa: CASSPPSVPYEQYF
cdr3_nt: TGTGCCAGCAGCCCACCTAGCGTTCCCTACGAGCAGTACTTC

d_call: .
v_call: TRBV5-1
j_call: TRBJ2-6
clone_size: .
cdr3_aa: CASSSRLLDSGANVLTF
cdr3_nt: TGCGCCAGCAGCTCTCGACTTCTAGACTCTGGGGCCAACGTCCTGACTTTC

d_call: .
v_call: TRBV7-9
j_call: TRBJ1-2
clone_size: .
cdr3_aa: CASSLGSIDGYTF
cdr3_nt: TGTGCCAGCAGCTTAGGCAGTATTGATGGCTACACCTTC

d_call: TRBD1
v_call: TRBV5-1
j_call: TRBJ1-4
clone_size: .
cdr3_aa: CASILLGQATNEKLFF
cdr3_nt: TGCGCCAGCATCCTCCTTGGACAGGCAACTAATGAAAAACTGTTTTTT

d_call: TRBD1
v_call: TRBV5-8
j_call: TRBJ1-2
clone_size: few
cdr3_aa: CASSRGTAYSGYTF
cdr3_nt: TGTGCCAGCAGCCGAGGGACAGCCTATTCCGGCTACACCTTC

d_call: .
v_call: TRBV3-1/TRBV3-2
j_call: TRBJ2-3
clone_size: .
cdr3_aa: CASSQVAKSTDTQYF
cdr3_nt: TGTGCCAGCAGCCAAGTAGCAAAGAGCACAGATACGCAGTATTTT

d_call: .
v_call: TRBV5-1
j_call: TRBJ1-1
clone_size: .
cdr3_aa: CASSLSRDTEAFF
cdr3_nt: TGCGCCAGCAGCTTAAGCAGGGACACTGAAGCTTTCTTT

d_call: .
v_call: TRBV9
j_call: TRBJ1-1
clone_size: .
cdr3_aa: CASSVATKTYDTEAFF
cdr3_nt: TGTGCCAGCAGCGTAGCTACGAAGACTTATGACACTGAAGCTTTCTTT

d_call: .
v_call: TRBV5-8
j_call: TRBJ1-6
clone_size: .
cdr3_aa: CASSLAGSSYNSPLHF
cdr3_nt: TGTGCCAGCAGCTTGGCCGGTAGCTCCTATAATTCACCCCTCCACTTT

d_call: TRBD1
v_call: TRBV5-1
j_call: TRBJ1-2
clone_size: .
cdr3_aa: CASSLTTGNTYTF
cdr3_nt: TGCGCCAGCAGCTTAACGACAGGGAACACTTACACCTTC

d_call: TRBD1
v_call: TRBV7-9
j_call: TRBJ1-1
clone_size: .
cdr3_aa: CASSLPGQGWNTEAFF
cdr3_nt: TGTGCCAGCAGCCTACCGGGACAGGGATGGAACACTGAAGCTTTCTTT

d_call: TRBD1
v_call: TRBV6-1
j_call: TRBJ2-1
clone_size: .
cdr3_aa: CASSEVPGQGYNEQFF
cdr3_nt: TGTGCCAGCAGTGAAGTCCCGGGACAGGGTTACAATGAGCAGTTCTTC

d_call: TRBD1
v_call: TRBV12-5
j_call: TRBJ1-4
clone_size: .
cdr3_aa: CASGTGGPREKLFF
cdr3_nt: TGTGCTAGTGGAACAGGGGGTCCCCGGGAAAAACTGTTTTTT

d_call: TRBD2
v_call: TRBV18
j_call: TRBJ2-2
clone_size: once
cdr3_aa: CASSHGTSGNTGELFF
cdr3_nt: TGTGCCAGCTCACATGGGACTAGCGGGAACACCGGGGAGCTGTTTTTT

d_call: .
v_call: TRBV10-1
j_call: TRBJ2-7
clone_size: .
cdr3_aa: CASSESGVSPYEQYF
cdr3_nt: TGCGCCAGCAGTGAGTCAGGGGTTTCCCCCTACGAGCAGTACTTC